A single sample is the source of the 25 T cell receptor beta chains below, sequenced in a study of PD-L1 blockade in urothelial cancer. This table comes from immunoSEQ multiplex PCR, and its TCRdb copy is limited to in-frame clones, with some not included. The profile covers 70,000 to 75,000 clones, with approximately 88% appearing a single time and roughly 3.4% taken by the ten largest. This specimen was PBMCs, taken around atezolizumab (anti-PD-L1) treatment. The receptor set was obtained from a man aged 60 to 75 with urothelial cancer.

A few counts support this clone. V and J are TRBV9 and TRBJ2-1; 7 bases map to TRBD2. The trim removed 0 bases at V and 1 base at J, leaving 4 bases unmatched. The germline gives CDR1 SGDLS, CDR2 YYNGEE. This CDR3 has 16 amino acids. The CDR3, as DNA: TGTGCCAGCAGCGTAGCTGGGCGGGGGTCCTACAATGAGCAGTTCTTC. It yields the protein CASSVAGRGSYNEQFF.

This chain links TRBV18 with TRBJ2-1; D is uncertain. Deletions cut 3 bases from V and 6 bases from J, with 9 bases between. The CDR3 loop spans 13 amino acids. The germline CDR1 and CDR2 sequences are KGHSH and LQKENI. The CDR3 sequence: CASSPDEANEQFF. In DNA, the CDR3 is TGTGCCAGCTCACCTGATGAGGCCAATGAGCAGTTCTTC.

The V call is TRBV11-2, the J call TRBJ2-7, with 8 bases lining up with TRBD2. From germline, CDR1 is SGHAT and CDR2 FQNNGV. The CDR3 is 15 residues long. The V segment lost 0 bases and the J segment 2 bases; nucleotides outside the gene matches: 3. The CDR3 loop is CASSLELAGTYEQYF. For the CDR3, the DNA is TGTGCCAGCAGCTTAGAGCTAGCGGGCACCTACGAGCAGTACTTC.

The V call is TRBV6-5, the J call TRBJ2-7; 12 bases match TRBD2. The CDR3 length is 15 residues. The ends lost 2 bases at V and 3 bases at J; junction bases unmatched: 2. The germline gives CDR1 MNHEY, CDR2 SVGAGI. The DNA of the CDR3 is TGTGCCAGCAGTTACAGGACTAGCGGGATCTACGAGCAGTACTTC. Protein sequence: CASSYRTSGIYEQYF.

In its sample, this clone was seen once. The chain combines TRBV19 with TRBJ2-2; 12 positions agree with TRBD2. From germline, CDR1 is LNHDA and CDR2 SQIVND (reference sequence). This CDR3 contains 18 residues. Trimming took 5 bases from V and 8 from J; bases not matched to a gene: 15. The CDR3 loop is CASSSRTSGAFLSGELFF. The DNA for the CDR3 is TGTGCCAGTAGTTCAAGGACTAGCGGGGCTTTTTTGTCGGGGGAGCTGTTTTTT. Together with reference TRBV19 and TRBJ2-2, the CDR3 gives the full variable domain: DGGITQSPKYLFRKEGQNVTLSCEQNLNHDAMYWYRQDPGQGLRLIYYSQIVNDFQKGDIAEGYSVSREKKESFPLTVTSAQKNPTAFYLCASSSRTSGAFLSGELFFGEGSRLTVL.

This clone was found once. The chain links TRBV5-4 to TRBJ2-5; a weak D match, TRBD2 (7 bases). V lost 4 bases to trimming and J lost 4 bases, with 20 bases between them. Germline CDR1 reads SGHNT; CDR2 reads YYREEE (reference sequence). This CDR3 has 16 residues. The CDR3 reads CASSPKGGQGSETQYF. CDR3 nucleotides: TGTGCCAGCAGCCCGAAGGGGGGGCAGGGATCAGAGACCCAGTACTTC. The full variable domain, completed using reference TRBV5-4 and TRBJ2-5, is ETGVTQSPTHLIKTRGQQVTLRCSSQSGHNTVSWYQQALGQGPQFIFQYYREEENGRGNFPPRFSGLQFPNYSSELNVNALELDDSALYLCASSPKGGQGSETQYFGPGTRLLVL.

This clone was detected a few times. The V gene is TRBV4-1, the J gene TRBJ1-2; TRBD1 aligns across 7 bases. After removal of 2 bases from V and 4 bases from J, the junction contained 7 bases not matched to a gene. Germline V gene data show CDR1 as MGHRA and CDR2 as YSYEKL. CDR3 size: 15 residues. The CDR3 region has the DNA TGCGCCAGCAGCCAAACAGGGGATTCGTTCTATGGCTACACCTTC. Translating gives CASSQTGDSFYGYTF.

The J gene is TRBJ1-1, the V gene TRBV9; 7 positions match TRBD1. The CDR3 extends over 16 amino acids. V lost 0 bases, J lost 5 bases, and 10 bases stayed unmatched. Per the germline V gene, CDR1 is SGDLS and CDR2 is YYNGEE. This chain's CDR3 is CASSVGTGEWWTEAFF. Here the CDR3 DNA reads TGTGCCAGCAGCGTAGGAACAGGGGAGTGGTGGACTGAAGCTTTCTTT.

The CDR3, as DNA: TGTGCCAGCAGCGTTAGCGGGGGGGATGCTTTCTTT. This translates into CASSVSGGDAFF. The chain carries TRBV7-3 and TRBJ1-1; D is perhaps TRBD1 (5 bases). With 5 bases removed from V and 11 bases from J, the gap between germline ends came to 15 bases. The germline V gene encodes CDR1 SGHTA and CDR2 FQGTGA. The CDR3 length is 12 residues.

The J gene is TRBJ2-3, the V gene TRBV9; maybe TRBD1 (5 bases). This CDR3 has 15 residues. The V gene lost 4 bases and the J gene lost 2 bases, with 14 bases spanning the gap. Per germline, CDR1 SGDLS and CDR2 YYNGEE. Here the CDR3 reads CASSNRIQNTDTQYF. The CDR3 DNA reads TGTGCCAGCAGCAACAGGATTCAGAACACAGATACGCAGTATTTT.

The chain links TRBV11-2 to TRBJ1-5; D is unclear. V lost 5 bases, J lost 3 bases, and 8 bases lay in between. Germline loops: CDR1 SGHAT, CDR2 FQNNGV. This CDR3 is 13 amino acids long. CDR3 coding DNA: TGTGCCAGCAGCGGCGGGCCCAATCAGCCCCAGCATTTT. It is translated as CASSGGPNQPQHF.

The chain combines TRBV7-9 with TRBJ2-7; TRBD1 agrees at 7 bases. V gave up 4 bases and J gave up 4 bases; unmatched junction bases: 10. CDR3 length equals 15 residues. Looked up from germline, CDR1 is SEHNR and CDR2 is FQNEAQ (reference sequence). The CDR3 sequence: CASSSEAGTEYEQYF. For the CDR3, the DNA is TGTGCCAGCAGCTCAGAGGCCGGGACAGAATACGAGCAGTACTTC. The full variable domain, rest sourced from reference TRBV7-9 and TRBJ2-7, is DTGVSQNPRHKITKRGQNVTFRCDPISEHNRLYWYRQTLGQGPEFLTYFQNEAQLEKSRLLSDRFSAERPKGSFSTLEIQRTEQGDSAMYLCASSSEAGTEYEQYFGPGTRLTVT.

The V gene is TRBV19, the J gene TRBJ2-7, with 9 bases that match TRBD1. V shed 5 bases and J 3 bases; nucleotides not matched to a gene: 11. The germline CDR1 and CDR2 sequences are LNHDA and SQIVND (reference sequence). This CDR3 contains 16 residues. CDR3 in DNA: TGTGCCAGTAGTTCCTCCGGGACAGGGATCAACTACGAGCAGTACTTC. This sequence encodes CASSSSGTGINYEQYF.

The chain employs TRBV5-6 and TRBJ2-1; 9 bases line up with TRBD1. The CDR3 covers 15 residues. Germline V lookup: CDR1 SGHDT, CDR2 YYEEEE. V was pared by 3 bases and J by 5 bases, with 6 bases of the junction left unmatched. The CDR3 DNA follows: TGTGCCAGCAGCTCCGGGACAGGGTTTAACAATGAGCAGTTCTTC. It specifies CASSSGTGFNNEQFF.

The V gene is TRBV2, the J gene TRBJ1-5, with D unclear. From germline, CDR1 is SNHLY and CDR2 FYNNEI. The ends were cut back, 6 bases at V and 1 base at J, with 4 bases in the middle. This CDR3 contains 12 residues. The CDR3, as DNA: TGTGCCAGCAGGAGGAGCAATCAGCCCCAGCATTTT. Its protein product is CASRRSNQPQHF.

V is TRBV29-1 and J is TRBJ2-5; 9 nucleotides align to TRBD2. This CDR3 spans 12 amino acids. Trimming took 7 bases from V and 3 from J; bases not matched to a gene: 3. Looked up from germline, CDR1 is SQVTM and CDR2 is ANQGSEA. The CDR3 spells CSAWTSEETQYF. CDR3 DNA sequence: TGCAGCGCGTGGACTAGCGAAGAGACCCAGTACTTC.

This clone was observed a few times. The genes are TRBV6-5 and TRBJ2-2, with 9 bases lining up with TRBD2. The trim removed 7 bases at V and 6 bases at J, leaving 3 bases unmatched. Germline loops: CDR1 MNHEY, CDR2 SVGAGI. The CDR3 sequence is 13 residues long. CDR3 nucleotides: TGTGCCAGCACCTTAGCGGGGGCCGGGGAGCTGTTTTTT. This translates into CASTLAGAGELFF.

V usage is TRBV28 and J usage is TRBJ1-5; D unclear. The V gene lost 3 bases and the J gene lost 2 bases, with 11 bases spanning the gap. Germline values: CDR1 MDHEN, CDR2 SYDVKM. CDR3 size: 15 residues. In nucleotides, the CDR3 is TGTGCCAGCAGTTTTGTCGGGATGGGCAATCAGCCCCAGCATTTT. This encodes CASSFVGMGNQPQHF.

V usage is TRBV19 and J usage is TRBJ2-3; 9 bases fit TRBD2. The CDR3 is 15 residues long. Trimming cost V 4 bases and J 0 bases; bases outside gene matches: 2. In germline, CDR1 is LNHDA, CDR2 SQIVND (reference sequence). DNA of the CDR3: TGTGCCAGTAGTAACCTAGCGGGGAGCACAGATACGCAGTATTTT. Translating gives CASSNLAGSTDTQYF.

V usage is TRBV7-6 and J usage is TRBJ1-3, with D possibly TRBD1 on 6 matching bases. From germline, CDR1 is SGHVS and CDR2 FNYEAQ. CDR3 length: 15 residues. V dropped 1 base and J dropped 0 bases, with 7 bases sitting between them. CDR3 coding DNA: TGTGCCAGCAGCTTAGGGACAGCCTCTGGAAACACCATATATTTT. Its translation is CASSLGTASGNTIYF.

This clone was seen a handful of times. The rearrangement joins TRBV18 to TRBJ1-6, with 8 bases that match TRBD1. CDR1 is KGHSH, CDR2 LQKENI, per germline. This CDR3 contains 15 residues. Trimming took 3 bases from V and 5 from J; bases not matched to a gene: 3. Here the CDR3 DNA reads TGTGCCAGCTCACCGGGGACAGGTGATAATTCACCCCTCCACTTT. As protein: CASSPGTGDNSPLHF.

This chain connects TRBV11-3 to TRBJ1-6; D is uncertain. Germline values: CDR1 SGHNT, CDR2 YENEEA. The CDR3 has 13 residues. The ends were cut back, 2 bases at V and 6 bases at J, with 5 bases in the middle. CDR3 region: CASSLNSNSPLHF. CDR3 DNA sequence: TGTGCCAGCAGCTTAAACAGTAATTCACCCCTCCACTTT.

The V call is TRBV2, the J call TRBJ2-7, with TRBD1 as a possible D gene (6 bases). Germline values: CDR1 SNHLY, CDR2 FYNNEI. The CDR3 totals 14 residues. Trimming left V 6 bases short and J 7 bases short, with 19 bases between. CDR3 sequence: CASSIFQGSNEQYF. The CDR3 region has the DNA TGTGCCAGCAGCATATTCCAGGGGTCTAATGAGCAGTACTTC.

The V gene is TRBV28, the J gene TRBJ1-5; tentatively, D is TRBD1 (6 bases). Trimming stripped 6 bases from V and 0 bases from J, with 15 bases between. CDR3 length: 16 amino acids. The germline V gene has CDR1 MDHEN and CDR2 SYDVKM. The CDR3 spells CASSWTQGYSNQPQHF. CDR3 DNA sequence: TGTGCCAGCAGCTGGACACAGGGTTATAGCAATCAGCCCCAGCATTTT.

A word on this clone: No DNA is shown, since the ends of the CDR3 on it are uncertain; the CDR3 is the one TCRdb lists. J is TRBJ1-1 and V is TRBV5-1; TRBD1, the table's D call, was not compared with the DNA. The CDR3 spans 15 amino acids, including both terminal residues. Germline V gene sequence: CDR1 SGHRS, CDR2 YFSETQ. CDR3 in amino acids: CASSGSGQGATEAFF.